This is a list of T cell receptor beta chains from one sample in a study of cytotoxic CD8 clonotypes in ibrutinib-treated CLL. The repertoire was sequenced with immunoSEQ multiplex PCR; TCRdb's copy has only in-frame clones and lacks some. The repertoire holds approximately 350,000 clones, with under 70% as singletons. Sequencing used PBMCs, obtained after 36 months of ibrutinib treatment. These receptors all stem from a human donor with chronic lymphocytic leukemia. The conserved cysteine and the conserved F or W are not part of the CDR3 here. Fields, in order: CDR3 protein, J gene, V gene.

cdr3_aa: ASSFGTKETQY
j_call: TRBJ2-5
v_call: TRBV11-2

cdr3_aa: ASSLAGGRLEVP
j_call: TRBJ1-2
v_call: TRBV5-6

cdr3_aa: ASSLGFGVTGELF
j_call: TRBJ2-2
v_call: TRBV7-9

cdr3_aa: ASSGLDTQY
j_call: TRBJ2-3
v_call: TRBV18

cdr3_aa: ASSQLAGSNQPQH
j_call: TRBJ1-5
v_call: TRBV4-3

cdr3_aa: ASSSPGPGGKLF
j_call: TRBJ1-4
v_call: TRBV6-5

cdr3_aa: ASSTWTGVGARDTQY
j_call: TRBJ2-3
v_call: TRBV19

cdr3_aa: ASSDGPGLADETQY
j_call: TRBJ2-5
v_call: TRBV2

cdr3_aa: ASSLEVWGTGEQY
j_call: TRBJ2-7
v_call: TRBV11-2

cdr3_aa: ASSQGTSGLYEQY
j_call: TRBJ2-7
v_call: TRBV4-1

cdr3_aa: ASRGQAYEQY
j_call: TRBJ2-7
v_call: TRBV2

cdr3_aa: ASQDRDIQPQH
j_call: TRBJ1-5
v_call: TRBV2

cdr3_aa: ASSWRNQPQH
j_call: TRBJ1-5
v_call: TRBV28

cdr3_aa: ASSRAQPQH
j_call: TRBJ1-5
v_call: TRBV28

cdr3_aa: ASSSTGGIANEKLF
j_call: TRBJ1-4
v_call: TRBV28

cdr3_aa: ASSLQGEYGYT
j_call: TRBJ1-2
v_call: TRBV5-1

cdr3_aa: ASRPGGTGELF
j_call: TRBJ2-2
v_call: TRBV19

cdr3_aa: ASPSLVSTDTQY
j_call: TRBJ2-3
v_call: TRBV2

cdr3_aa: ASSLGLALEQY
j_call: TRBJ2-7
v_call: TRBV28

cdr3_aa: ASSLVGPATEAF
j_call: TRBJ1-1
v_call: TRBV7-9

cdr3_aa: ASSYQVEQF
j_call: TRBJ2-1
v_call: TRBV6-5

cdr3_aa: ASTPGQGGNQPQH
j_call: TRBJ1-5
v_call: TRBV28

cdr3_aa: ASSLGGPNTQY
j_call: TRBJ2-3
v_call: TRBV7-9

cdr3_aa: ASSVVGGRAF
j_call: TRBJ1-1
v_call: TRBV9

cdr3_aa: ATSRGGTGAEKLF
j_call: TRBJ1-4
v_call: TRBV15

cdr3_aa: ASSLRGLAETQY
j_call: TRBJ2-5
v_call: TRBV5-4

cdr3_aa: ASGLGGGDSLLH
j_call: TRBJ1-6
v_call: TRBV12-5

cdr3_aa: AWSVHTWGGAYEQY
j_call: TRBJ2-7
v_call: TRBV30

cdr3_aa: ASSVLGQGTHEQF
j_call: TRBJ2-1
v_call: TRBV2

cdr3_aa: ASSLVWASNYNEQF
j_call: TRBJ2-1
v_call: TRBV7-9

cdr3_aa: ASSISGNSYNEQF
j_call: TRBJ2-1
v_call: TRBV9

cdr3_aa: ASKETTGGGYEQY
j_call: TRBJ2-7
v_call: TRBV5-1

cdr3_aa: ASSLGIRTEQY
j_call: TRBJ2-7
v_call: TRBV7-3

cdr3_aa: ASRLTGTKNIQY
j_call: TRBJ2-4
v_call: TRBV21-1

cdr3_aa: ASSSQGGSNEQF
j_call: TRBJ2-1
v_call: TRBV11-2

cdr3_aa: ASSRPETGSYEQY
j_call: TRBJ2-7
v_call: TRBV6-5

cdr3_aa: ASSYGLAAYNEQF
j_call: TRBJ2-1
v_call: TRBV9

cdr3_aa: ASKVSGGKNIQY
j_call: TRBJ2-4
v_call: TRBV2

cdr3_aa: ASTRWTEAF
j_call: TRBJ1-1
v_call: TRBV27

cdr3_aa: AISGTSGVSYEQY
j_call: TRBJ2-7
v_call: TRBV10-3

cdr3_aa: ASSKGQGYGYT
j_call: TRBJ1-2
v_call: TRBV27

cdr3_aa: SGARQTGNEQF
j_call: TRBJ2-1
v_call: TRBV29-1

cdr3_aa: ASSLGGSGTEAF
j_call: TRBJ1-1
v_call: TRBV7-8

cdr3_aa: ASSVDPSQPQH
j_call: TRBJ1-5
v_call: TRBV9